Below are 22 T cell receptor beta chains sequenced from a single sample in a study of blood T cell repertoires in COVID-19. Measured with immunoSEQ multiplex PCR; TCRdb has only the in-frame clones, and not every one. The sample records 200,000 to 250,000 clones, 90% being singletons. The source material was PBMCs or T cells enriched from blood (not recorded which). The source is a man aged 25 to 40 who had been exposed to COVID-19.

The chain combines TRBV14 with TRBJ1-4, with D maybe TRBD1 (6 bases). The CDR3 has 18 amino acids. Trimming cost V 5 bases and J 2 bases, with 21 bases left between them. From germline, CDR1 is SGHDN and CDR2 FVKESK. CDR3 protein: CASSNRDTALSTNEKLFF. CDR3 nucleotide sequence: TGTGCCAGCAGCAACCGGGACACCGCCCTGAGCACTAATGAAAAACTGTTTTTT.

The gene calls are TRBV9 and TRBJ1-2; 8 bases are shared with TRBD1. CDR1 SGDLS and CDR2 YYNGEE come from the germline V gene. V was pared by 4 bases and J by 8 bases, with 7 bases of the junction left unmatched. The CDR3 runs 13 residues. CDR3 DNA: TGTGCCAGCAGCTCGGGACAGGCCTTAGGCTACACCTTC. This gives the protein CASSSGQALGYTF. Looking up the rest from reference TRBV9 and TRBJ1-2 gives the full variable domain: DSGVTQTPKHLITATGQRVTLRCSPRSGDLSVYWYQQSLDQGLQFLIQYYNGEERAKGNILERFSAQQFPDLHSELNLSSLELGDSALYFCASSSGQALGYTFGSGTRLTVV.

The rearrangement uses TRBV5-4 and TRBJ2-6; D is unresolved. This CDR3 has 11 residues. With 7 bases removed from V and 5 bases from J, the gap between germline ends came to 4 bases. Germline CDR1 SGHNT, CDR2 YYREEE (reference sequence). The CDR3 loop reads CASLRANVLTF. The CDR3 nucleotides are TGTGCCAGCCTCCGGGCCAACGTCCTGACTTTC.

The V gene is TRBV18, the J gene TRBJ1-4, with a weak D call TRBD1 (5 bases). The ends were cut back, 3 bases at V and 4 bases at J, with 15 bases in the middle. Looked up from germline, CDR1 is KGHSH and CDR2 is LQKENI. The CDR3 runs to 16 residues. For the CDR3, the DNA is TGTGCCAGCTCACCTGAAACCGACAGCTTTAATGAAAAACTGTTTTTT. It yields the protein CASSPETDSFNEKLFF.

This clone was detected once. The CDR3 nucleotides read TGTGCCACCTACGGGGGGCTCGGCACCGGGGAGCTGTTTTTT. Its translation is CATYGGLGTGELFF. The V and J genes are TRBV10-3 and TRBJ2-2, with D perhaps matching TRBD2 (7 bases). Germline V lookup: CDR1 ENHRY, CDR2 SYGVKD. V was clipped by 10 bases and J by 4 bases, with 16 bases between them. This CDR3 spans 14 amino acids.

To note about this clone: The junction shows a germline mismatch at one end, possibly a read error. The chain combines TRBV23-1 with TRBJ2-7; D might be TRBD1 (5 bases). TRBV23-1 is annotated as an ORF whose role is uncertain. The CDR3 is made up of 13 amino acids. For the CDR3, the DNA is TGCGCCAGCAGTCAATCTAAAAACAGGACCTCTCGGTTC. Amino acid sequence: CASSQSKNRTSRF.

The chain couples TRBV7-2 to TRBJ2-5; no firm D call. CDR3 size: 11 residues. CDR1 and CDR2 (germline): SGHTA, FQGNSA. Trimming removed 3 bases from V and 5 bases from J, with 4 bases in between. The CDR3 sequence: CASSLAETQYF. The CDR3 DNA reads TGTGCCAGCAGCTTGGCTGAGACCCAGTACTTC.

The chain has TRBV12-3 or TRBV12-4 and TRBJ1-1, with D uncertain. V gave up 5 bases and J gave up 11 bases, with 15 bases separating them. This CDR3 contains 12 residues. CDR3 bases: TGTGCCAGCAGTCCAGGTCCCAGGAGGGCTTTCTTT. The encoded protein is CASSPGPRRAFF.

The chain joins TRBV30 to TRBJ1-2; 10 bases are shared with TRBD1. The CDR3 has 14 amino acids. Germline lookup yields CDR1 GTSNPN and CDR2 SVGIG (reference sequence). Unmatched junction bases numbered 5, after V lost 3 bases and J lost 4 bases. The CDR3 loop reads CAWSMTGGVYGYTF. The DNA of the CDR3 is TGTGCCTGGAGCATGACAGGGGGCGTCTATGGCTACACCTTC.

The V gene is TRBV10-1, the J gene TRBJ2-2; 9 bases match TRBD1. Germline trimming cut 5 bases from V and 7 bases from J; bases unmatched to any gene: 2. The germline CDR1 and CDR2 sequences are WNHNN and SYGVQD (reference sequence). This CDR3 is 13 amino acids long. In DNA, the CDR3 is TGCGCCAGCAGTCGGACAGGGGACGGGGAGCTGTTTTTT. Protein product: CASSRTGDGELFF.

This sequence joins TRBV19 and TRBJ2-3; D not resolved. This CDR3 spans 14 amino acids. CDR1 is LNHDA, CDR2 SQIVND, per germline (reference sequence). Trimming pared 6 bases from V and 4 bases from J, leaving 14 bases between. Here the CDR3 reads CASSLWSRADTQYF. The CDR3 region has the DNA TGTGCCAGTAGCTTGTGGAGCAGAGCAGATACGCAGTATTTT.

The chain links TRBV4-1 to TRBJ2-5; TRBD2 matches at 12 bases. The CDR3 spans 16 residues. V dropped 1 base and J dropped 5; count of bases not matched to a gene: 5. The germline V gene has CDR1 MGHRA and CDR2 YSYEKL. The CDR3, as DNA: TGCGCCAGCAGCCAAGTACTAGCGGGGGGAGGTGAGACCCAGTACTTC. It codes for CASSQVLAGGGETQYF.

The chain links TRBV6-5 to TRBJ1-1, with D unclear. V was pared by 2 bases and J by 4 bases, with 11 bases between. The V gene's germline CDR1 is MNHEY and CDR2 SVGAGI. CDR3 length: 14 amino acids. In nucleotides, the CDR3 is TGTGCCAGCAGTTACGTTCGGGGTTCCACTGAAGCTTTCTTT. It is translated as CASSYVRGSTEAFF.

The CDR3, as DNA: TGTGCCAGCAGCCGGAGGCAGCCCCAGCATTTT. This codes for CASSRRQPQHF. The chain carries TRBV3-1 (or the pseudogene TRBV3-2) and TRBJ1-5; D ambiguous. V was pared by 4 bases and J by 7 bases, with 5 bases between. CDR3 length: 11 residues. In germline, CDR1 is LGHDT, CDR2 YNNKEL (reference sequence).

In DNA, the CDR3 is TGTGCCAGCGGACATATCGCGAACACCGGGGAGCTGTTTTTT. Translating it yields CASGHIANTGELFF. This chain uses TRBV19 with TRBJ2-2; D may be TRBD1 (5 bases). The CDR3 consists of 14 residues. The germline V and J ends were trimmed by 9 bases and 0 bases, with 11 bases remaining between them. Germline V gene lookup returns CDR1 LNHDA and CDR2 SQIVND (reference sequence).

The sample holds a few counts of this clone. CDR3 amino acids: CASSHDRGPNEKLFF. The CDR3 region has the DNA TGTGCCAGCAGCCACGACAGGGGGCCTAATGAAAAACTGTTTTTT. The genes are TRBV3-1 (or the pseudogene TRBV3-2) and TRBJ1-4; 10 bases agree with TRBD1. Germline CDR1 and CDR2: LGHDT and YNNKEL (reference sequence). This CDR3 is built from 15 residues. After removal of 3 bases from V and 3 bases from J, the junction contained 1 base not matched to a gene.

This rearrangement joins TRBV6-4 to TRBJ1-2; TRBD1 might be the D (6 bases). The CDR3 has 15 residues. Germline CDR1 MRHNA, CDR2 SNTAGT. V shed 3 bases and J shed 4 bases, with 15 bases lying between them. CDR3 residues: CASSEESGEIYGYTF. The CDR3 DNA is TGTGCCAGCAGTGAGGAATCAGGGGAAATCTATGGCTACACCTTC.

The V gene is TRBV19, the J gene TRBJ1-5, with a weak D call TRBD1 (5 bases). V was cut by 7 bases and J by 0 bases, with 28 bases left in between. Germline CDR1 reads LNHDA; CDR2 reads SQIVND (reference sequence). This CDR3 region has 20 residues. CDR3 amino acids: CASIAGPGQGKTFSNQPQHF. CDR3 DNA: TGTGCCAGTATTGCGGGACCAGGGCAGGGAAAAACGTTTAGCAATCAGCCCCAGCATTTT.

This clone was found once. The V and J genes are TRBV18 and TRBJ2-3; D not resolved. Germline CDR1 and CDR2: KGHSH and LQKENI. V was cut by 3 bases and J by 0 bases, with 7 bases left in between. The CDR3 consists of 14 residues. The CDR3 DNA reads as TGTGCCAGCTCACCCGCGCGGAGCACAGATACGCAGTATTTT. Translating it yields CASSPARSTDTQYF.

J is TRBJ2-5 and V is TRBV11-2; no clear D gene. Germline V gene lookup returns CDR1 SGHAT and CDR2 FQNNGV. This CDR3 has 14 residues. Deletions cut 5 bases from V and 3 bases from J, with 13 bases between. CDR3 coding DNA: TGTGCCAGCAGCCCGACGCGAGGCGAAGAGACCCAGTACTTC. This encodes CASSPTRGEETQYF.

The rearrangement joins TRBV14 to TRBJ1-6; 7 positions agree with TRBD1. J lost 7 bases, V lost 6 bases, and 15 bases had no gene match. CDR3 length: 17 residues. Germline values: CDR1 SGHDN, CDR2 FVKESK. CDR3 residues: CASSSRGPERGNSPLHF. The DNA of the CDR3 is TGTGCCAGCAGTTCAAGGGGGCCCGAGAGGGGAAATTCACCCCTCCACTTT.

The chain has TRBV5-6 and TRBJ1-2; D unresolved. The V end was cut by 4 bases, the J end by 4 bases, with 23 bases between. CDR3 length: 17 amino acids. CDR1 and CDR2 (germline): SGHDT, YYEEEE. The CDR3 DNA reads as TGTGCCAGCAGCCTGGCCGGGTCGTCGTACGGGATCTATGGCTACACCTTC. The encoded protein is CASSLAGSSYGIYGYTF.